A selection of T cell receptor beta chains follows, all from one sample in a study of CXCR3-negative and CXCR3-positive naive CD8 T cells. After re-calling the 5' RACE reads, TCRdb lists one entry per CDR3 protein, DNA absent. The sample includes about 7,000 distinct CDR3 sequences. The sample consisted of naive CXCR3+ CD8+ T cells from blood. These TCRs come from a human donor in good health. Some clones in this sample may be carry-over from other donors' samples. CDR3s include the opening cysteine and the closing phenylalanine or tryptophan. Fields, in order: clone size, CDR3 length, V gene, J gene, CDR3 protein. Some rows mark clone size as missing; the rest say once, few, many or name a class of expanded clone.

>medium-sized|14|TRBV4-3|TRBJ1-1
CASSRGRQNTEAFF
>-|14|TRBV3-1|TRBJ1-3
CASSLQSSGNTIYF
>-|13|TRBV14|TRBJ1-1
CASSQDRRIEAFF
>-|14|TRBV10-3|TRBJ2-7
CAISEAGVGYEQYF
>medium-sized|15|TRBV4-1|TRBJ2-7
CASTSRGAQGGEQYF
>-|14|TRBV7-9|TRBJ1-5
CASSLGQVNQPQHF
>large|13|TRBV10-3|TRBJ2-1
CAISDPYEVTQFF
>-|12|TRBV29-1|TRBJ1-1
CSVETGRTEAFF
>-|12|TRBV5-6|TRBJ2-1
CASSLETGEAFF
>-|14|TRBV4-1|TRBJ2-7
CASSQDQLVYEQYF
>medium-sized|16|TRBV6-2/TRBV6-3|TRBJ2-2
CASRRTGFLNTGELFF
>medium-sized|17|TRBV7-8|TRBJ2-4
CASSRSRPLATKNIQYF
>-|13|TRBV5-1|TRBJ2-1
CASSDDGPIGQFF
>-|15|TRBV30|TRBJ1-4
CAWTPTRGDYEKLFF
>medium-sized|14|TRBV6-5|TRBJ2-1
CASSPLAGDTEQFF
>-|16|TRBV5-6|TRBJ2-2
CASSSGTSGRHGELFF
>-|15|TRBV29-1|TRBJ2-1
CSVEDGTSVYNEQFF
>-|18|TRBV2|TRBJ2-3
CASSEALLAGVFTDTQYF